This T cell receptor (beta chain) came from a study of molecular identifiers for immune sequencing clone quantification. Study overall: For replicates, RNA isolated from roughly 21,000 or 96,000 naive CD8 cells was divided into five portions, of which four were sequenced.

The CDR3 has 14 residues. The V gene end was trimmed by 6 bases and the J gene end by 9 bases; junction bases not matched to a gene: 10. Investigators produced naive CD8 libraries from 20,000 to 1,000,000 sorted cells, drawing on 10%, 30% or 50% RNA. Sorting recovered naive CD8 T cells on a CD8+CD4-CCR7+CD45RA+ profile. This clonotype has more than one count but fewer than ten. Previously described methods and listed TCR primers produced bulk TCR libraries. Via MiXCR, TCRdb re-called the PCR reads, giving one row per CDR3 protein. The sample gives about 510,000 distinct CDR3 sequences, 20% to 25% of which show up once; roughly 0.81% is in the top ten.

The receptor comes from a human donor in good health. Some libraries in this study had Jurkat cell RNA spiked in. The gene calls are TRBV12-3 or TRBV12-4 and TRBJ2-1, with 8 positions matching TRBD1. Sequencing used naive CD8+ T cells from blood, with Jurkat cell RNA spiked in. Sample subset: FACS-sorted CD8+CD4-CCR7+CD45RA+ naive T cells. The CDR3 is CASRGDRSEGEQFF. As DNA, the CDR3 is TGTGCCAGCAGGGGGGACAGGTCGGAGGGTGAGCAGTTCTTC.